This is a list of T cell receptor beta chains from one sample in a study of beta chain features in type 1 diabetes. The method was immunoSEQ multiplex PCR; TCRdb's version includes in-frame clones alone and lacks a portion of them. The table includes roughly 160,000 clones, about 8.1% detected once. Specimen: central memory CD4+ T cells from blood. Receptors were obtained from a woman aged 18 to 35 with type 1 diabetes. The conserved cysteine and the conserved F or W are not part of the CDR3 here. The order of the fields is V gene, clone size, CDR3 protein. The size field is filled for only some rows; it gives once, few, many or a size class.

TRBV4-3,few,ASSQGSGILGEQY
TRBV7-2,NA,ASSSTGGNYGYT
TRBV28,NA,ATAPPGNTEAF
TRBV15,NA,ATSGGTVNEKLF
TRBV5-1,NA,ASSSGGVADTQY
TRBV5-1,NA,ASSLDPKSEQF
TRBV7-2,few,ASSLAGYQAF
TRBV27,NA,ASSFASGGVTQY
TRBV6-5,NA,ASSYSYSGANVLT
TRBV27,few,ASSLQGGTQY
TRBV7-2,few,ASSLVGTSGRMWTDTQY
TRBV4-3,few,ASSQQTAGADTQY
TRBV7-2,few,ASRRRQTGHGYGYT
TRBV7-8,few,ASSLVGQGSTNYGYT
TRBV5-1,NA,ASSLDQGSTEAF
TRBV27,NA,ASRLSGITNTGELF
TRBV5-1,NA,ASSLGSTGLGTGELF
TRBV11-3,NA,ASSPGIQGPEKLF
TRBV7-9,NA,ASSSSGLEQPQH
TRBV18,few,ASSPSGGAYEQY
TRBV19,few,ASSIGQFTNYGYT
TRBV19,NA,ASSYDASGNQPQH
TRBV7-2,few,ASSSREGANGELF
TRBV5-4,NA,ASSQDPTLLFGQF
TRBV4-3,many,ASSQDHAKGVNQF
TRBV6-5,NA,ASSRTGTGFGGYT
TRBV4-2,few,ASSPSGTVYEQY
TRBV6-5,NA,ASRRGETQY
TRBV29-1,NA,SVSSGTGDQPQH
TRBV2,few,ASSRDRTGSPLH
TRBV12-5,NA,ASGLVPNYNEQF
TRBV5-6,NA,ASSLVDGVYGYT
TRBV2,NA,ASSEMGANNSPLH
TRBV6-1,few,ASSGGTALNTEAF
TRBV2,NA,ASSHDRFLRNTEAF
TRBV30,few,AWSAGEAEQY
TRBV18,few,ASSPQQDEKLF
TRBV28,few,ASSAPTGIGEQY
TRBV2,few,ASTGQGYEQY
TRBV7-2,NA,ASSFRRVYDTIY
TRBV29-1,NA,SPPGPYEQY
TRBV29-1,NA,SVAGQAVPYEQY
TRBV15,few,ATSRERRTASSYEQY
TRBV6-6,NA,AIRAGYEQY
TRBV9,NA,ASSVVDRGGEQY
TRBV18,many,ASSPFPGLAEQY
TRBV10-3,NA,AITPAGATYNEQF